This record covers a single TCR beta chain. Its antigen remains undetermined. The sample holds no much larger clone one base away, and base qualities are not on file. Cut back by 2 bases and 6 bases, the V and J ends lie 19 bases apart. From the germline V gene, CDR1 is SNHLY and CDR2 is FYNNEI. The CDR3 goes from the cysteine to the phenylalanine over 17 residues. CDR3 DNA only is kept here, 51 bases in frame from base 1. What the time point label conveys for this sample: peripheral blood 6 weeks after treatment start. A total of under 35 patients with locally advanced or metastatic urothelial carcinoma, treated at Memorial Sloan Kettering on a trial protocol, made up the cohort. Peripheral blood mononuclear cells were collected pretreatment and during treatment, with between 1 and 8 total time points obtained per patient. The Qiagen DNeasy Blood extraction kit was used to purify genomic DNA from total PBMCs and tumor samples. PBMCs were collected pretreatment and during treatment, and were isolated and stored as previously described.

The data belong to a study of PD-L1 blockade in urothelial cancer (TCRdb year 2017). Background on the whole study: Therapy was started at some point between 2013 and 2015 for all patients, and atezolizumab 1,200 mg was administered intravenously every 3 weeks. Twenty-nine patients had pretreatment blood TCR-seq, some 24 had at least one posttreatment blood collection, and some 24 had tumor TCR-seq. Durable clinical benefit was achieved by nine patients and was not achieved by 20 patients. TCR sequencing covered pretreatment tumor samples and matched, serially collected peripheral blood taken before and after atezolizumab treatment. The study was an exploratory multi-omic analysis of somatic, immune and clinical correlates of response to PD-L1 blockade with atezolizumab in urothelial cancer. Blood samples were analyzed at two time points: 3 weeks after treatment start (second dose) and 6 weeks after treatment start. In the same patients, pretreatment tumors underwent whole exome sequencing and RNA sequencing in addition to TCR sequencing. Durable clinical benefit was defined as a progression-free survival longer than 6 months, and TCR features were additionally tested against progression-free survival and overall survival. Twenty-five of 29 patients were males with bladder-origin urothelial cancer, and 18 of 29 reported a prior smoking history. A median of around 150,000 T cells and 80,000 to 100,000 unique TCRs was obtained from blood samples, and a median clonality of approximately 0.08 was observed. Patients had an ECOG performance status of 0 or 1 and had received between 0 and 3 prior chemotherapy regimens.

To estimate absolute template abundance from read counts, synthetic TCR analog templates were spiked into each PCR. The immunoSEQ assay was used to amplify TCRbeta CDR3 regions from genomic DNA with bias-controlled V and J gene primers. Sequencing of rearranged TCRbeta segments was performed at approximately 20X coverage. Per the original workflow: Clustering was used to correct sequencing errors, and CDR3s were annotated against IMGT to assign V, D and J genes. Downstream analyses used only productive TCRbeta rearrangements and left out out-of-frame or stop-codon sequences. To compute clonality, Shannon entropy was normalized by the log of the number of unique productive sequences and then subtracted from one. Fisher's exact test with Benjamini-Hochberg correction, at a threshold of adjusted p below 0.01, was used to find clones that differed between time points or between blood and tumor. Drawn from immuneACCESS, this table holds only the in-frame rearrangements with V and J called that TCRdb kept. Clones are partly lost; checked studies trace under half to an unresolved V gene and leave the rest unexplained. V and J calls and clone size are given by that table; D and trimming were obtained from the DNA. The sample data list tens of thousands of clones, and about four fifths of these were observed just once. Approximately 3.5% of the sample comes from the top ten.

Broader findings and caveats from the paper: Patients with durable benefit showed greater expansion of tumor-associated TCR clones in peripheral blood 3 weeks after starting treatment (n ≈ 21, p = 0.022). Because of the small sample size (n of about 30) and the many exploratory analyses performed, the results are intended to be regarded as hypothesis-generating. Improved progression-free and overall survival was found to be associated with pretreatment peripheral blood TCR clonality below the median.

The sequence was obtained from a man between 65 and 85 years old with urothelial cancer. This sample comprised PBMCs, obtained around atezolizumab (anti-PD-L1) treatment. The receptor chain draws on TRBV2 and TRBJ2-2; a tentative D call is TRBD2 (5 bases match). The encoded CDR3 is CASSERRAQGFAGELFF. The bases are TGTGCCAGCAGTGAAAGGCGGGCCCAAGGTTTCGCCGGGGAGCTGTTTTTT.